The next 26 T cell receptor beta chains were all read from a single sample in a study of shared clonotypes between healthy human individuals (dated by TCRdb to about 2020). The protocol used for the library was the immunoSEQ multiplex PCR assay. TCRdb's version of the immuneACCESS table is confined to in-frame rearrangements and falls short of the full clone set. An unresolved V gene accounts for under half of the shortfall where checked; the remainder is of unknown origin. This sample lists about 520,000 clones; 70% to 85% were detected once. More than 10% of the sample lies in the top ten. Sequenced material: PBMCs. The receptor source for this set is a woman aged 40 to 50 in good health. Some clones in this sample may be carry-over from other donors' samples.

The V and J genes are TRBV18 and TRBJ1-1, with a possible D match to TRBD1 (6 bases). Trimming took off 1 base at V and 2 bases at J, with 17 bases between the two ends. In germline, CDR1 is KGHSH, CDR2 LQKENI. This CDR3 region has 17 residues. The CDR3 region has the DNA TGTGCCAGCTCACCACGTGGGGGCGGGGGAACAAACACTGAAGCTTTCTTT. This gives the protein CASSPRGGGGTNTEAFF.

This clone was seen once. The chain links TRBV7-9 to TRBJ2-7; 10 bases map to TRBD1. The germline V gene encodes CDR1 SEHNR and CDR2 FQNEAQ (reference sequence). The CDR3 has 15 residues. V shed 3 bases, J shed 7 bases, and the junction held 9 bases outside the gene matches. This CDR3 reads CASSFGQGDLQEQYF. CDR3 DNA: TGTGCCAGCAGCTTCGGACAGGGGGACCTTCAGGAGCAGTACTTC.

In regard to this clone: A read error likely explains this, since a far larger clone differs by one base. The sample holds other DNA sequences that translate to the same CDR3. CDR3 amino acids: CASSLSYNEQFF. The CDR3, as DNA: TGTGCCAGCAGCTTATCCTACAATGAGCAGTTCTTC. This chain uses TRBV7-9 with TRBJ2-1; D not resolved. The germline V and J ends were trimmed by 2 bases and 1 base, with 0 bases remaining between them. This CDR3 is 12 amino acids long. Per the germline V gene, CDR1 is SEHNR and CDR2 is FQNEAQ (reference sequence).

This chain joins TRBV9 and TRBJ2-7; D remains unclear. Trimming left V 0 bases short and J 7 bases short, with 14 bases between. Germline V gives CDR1 SGDLS, CDR2 YYNGEE. This CDR3 is 14 amino acids long. The CDR3 DNA reads as TGTGCCAGCAGCGTAGATGTGCAGGCACGGGAGCAGTACTTC. The encoded protein is CASSVDVQAREQYF.

The genes are TRBV7-3 and TRBJ2-7; 9 bases are a match to TRBD2. Germline assignment: CDR1 SGHTA and CDR2 FQGTGA. CDR3 length equals 17 residues. Germline trimming cut 5 bases from V and 0 bases from J; bases unmatched to any gene: 11. The CDR3 sequence is CASSLSRLAATSYEQYF. For the CDR3, the DNA is TGTGCCAGCAGCCTATCCAGACTAGCGGCTACCTCCTACGAGCAGTACTTC.

A note on this clone: In the same sample, other DNA sequences code for this CDR3. The V call is TRBV5-4, the J call TRBJ2-5; D ambiguous. The germline V gene encodes CDR1 SGHNT and CDR2 YYREEE (reference sequence). V lost 0 bases, J lost 5 bases, and 5 bases lay in between. The CDR3 covers 12 residues. The chain's CDR3 is CASSLDGETQYF. DNA for the CDR3: TGTGCCAGCAGCTTGGATGGGGAGACCCAGTACTTC.

This clone was seen only a few times. V is TRBV28 and J is TRBJ1-2; TRBD1 aligns across 10 bases. J gave up 5 bases and V 10 bases, and 4 bases lay outside the gene matches. Germline-derived CDR1 and CDR2 are MDHEN and SYDVKM. CDR3 length: 12 amino acids. The CDR3 protein is CATTGQGYGYTF. CDR3 DNA: TGTGCCACCACGGGACAGGGGTATGGCTACACCTTC.

A word on this clone: This CDR3 is also generated by other DNA sequences in the sample. The CDR3 nucleotides read TGTGCCTGGAGTGTTGGGGGGTATGGCTACACCTTC. Amino acid sequence: CAWSVGGYGYTF. The rearrangement joins TRBV30 to TRBJ1-2; perhaps TRBD1 as D (5 bases). The CDR3 is 12 amino acids. Germline assignment: CDR1 GTSNPN and CDR2 SVGIG (reference sequence). Trimming left V 0 bases short and J 5 bases short, with 7 bases between.

The V call is TRBV28, the J call TRBJ1-4, with TRBD1 matching over 9 bases. The CDR3 is made up of 14 amino acids. V lost 5 bases, J lost 10 bases, and 8 bases stayed unmatched. Germline V gene data show CDR1 as MDHEN and CDR2 as SYDVKM. In DNA, the CDR3 is TGTGCCAGCAGTACACAGGGGGCGCTTAGAAAACTGTTTTTT. Protein product: CASSTQGALRKLFF.

The chain joins TRBV10-2 to TRBJ2-7; possible D gene TRBD2, 6 bases. Trimming pared 6 bases from V and 6 bases from J, leaving 15 bases between. CDR3 length equals 13 residues. CDR1 is WSHSY and CDR2 is SAAADI in the germline V gene. The CDR3 DNA is TGCGCCAGCAGGTTCTGGACTACGGGCGAGCAGTACTTC. Amino acid sequence: CASRFWTTGEQYF.

The chain combines TRBV2 with TRBJ2-7; 12 nucleotides agree with TRBD1. Losses at the gene ends were 7 bases for V and 4 bases for J; bases not matched to a gene: 5. Germline CDR1 SNHLY, CDR2 FYNNEI. This CDR3 is built from 14 residues. The CDR3 DNA is TGTGCCAGCAACGGGGGACAGGGGGCTTACGAGCAGTACTTC. Protein sequence: CASNGGQGAYEQYF.

This rearrangement joins TRBV11-2 to TRBJ2-5; D is perhaps TRBD2 (7 bases). The germline V gene encodes CDR1 SGHAT and CDR2 FQNNGV. The CDR3 contains 14 residues. V lost 1 base to trimming and J lost 5 bases, with 11 bases between them. CDR3 sequence (DNA): TGTGCCAGCAGCTTAGCCGGGGGGCTGGAGACCCAGTACTTC. It specifies CASSLAGGLETQYF.

The chain carries TRBV19 and TRBJ1-5, with a possible D match to TRBD1 (5 bases). Trimming took off 8 bases at V and 0 bases at J, with 20 bases between the two ends. From germline, CDR1 is LNHDA and CDR2 SQIVND (reference sequence). The CDR3 has 17 residues. The CDR3 nucleotides are TGTGCCAGTTCCCTTTCCCTGGACAATTATAGCAATCAGCCCCAGCATTTT. Translated: CASSLSLDNYSNQPQHF.

The gene calls are TRBV19 and TRBJ2-7, with D possibly being TRBD1 (5 bases). Trimming removed 6 bases at V and 2 bases at J, with 17 bases between. CDR1 and CDR2 from the germline V gene are LNHDA and SQIVND (reference sequence). This CDR3 contains 15 residues. The CDR3 loop is CASSRSSTGAYEQYF. CDR3 in DNA: TGTGCCAGTAGCCGATCGTCCACAGGAGCCTACGAGCAGTACTTC.

The chain uses TRBV7-8 and TRBJ2-7; TRBD2 is a possible D gene (6 bases). The germline V and J ends were trimmed by 5 bases and 2 bases, with 19 bases remaining between them. The germline V gene encodes CDR1 SGHVS and CDR2 FQNEAQ. The length of the CDR3 is 16 residues. The CDR3 bases are TGTGCCAGCAGCCCAATGAGACGGGAGATCCCCTACGAGCAGTACTTC. It is translated as CASSPMRREIPYEQYF.

The V gene is TRBV5-4, the J gene TRBJ1-2; possibly TRBD1 for D (5 bases). The CDR3 spans 15 residues. Germline V gene lookup returns CDR1 SGHNT and CDR2 YYREEE (reference sequence). Trimming cost V 2 bases and J 4 bases, with 15 bases left between them. The CDR3 sequence: CASSLRDAYSYGYTF. As DNA, the CDR3 is TGTGCCAGCAGCTTAAGGGACGCCTACAGCTATGGCTACACCTTC.

CDR3 loop: CASSQGGHNEQFF. CDR3 nucleotides: TGCGCCAGCAGCCAAGGGGGACACAATGAGCAGTTCTTC. The J gene is TRBJ2-1, the V gene TRBV4-3, with D perhaps given as TRBD1 or TRBD2 (5 bases each). This CDR3 region has 13 residues. From germline, CDR1 is LGHNA and CDR2 YSLEER. V dropped 1 base and J dropped 5 bases, with 6 bases sitting between them.

The genes are TRBV28 and TRBJ1-5; 7 nucleotides align to TRBD1. This CDR3 has 16 residues. Trimming cost V 5 bases and J 5 bases; bases outside gene matches: 12. Germline V gene data show CDR1 as MDHEN and CDR2 as SYDVKM. The CDR3 is CASSLRTGGGYQPQHF. The DNA for the CDR3 is TGTGCCAGCAGTCTCCGGACAGGTGGGGGGTATCAGCCCCAGCATTTT.

The V and J genes are TRBV19 and TRBJ2-5; D perhaps matches TRBD1 (6 bases). V was pared by 3 bases and J by 5 bases, with 13 bases between. The CDR3 consists of 14 residues. Germline loops: CDR1 LNHDA, CDR2 SQIVND (reference sequence). This chain's CDR3 is CASSINRASETQYF. CDR3 coding DNA: TGTGCCAGTAGTATTAACAGGGCTAGTGAGACCCAGTACTTC.

The chain recombines TRBV19 with TRBJ1-1; D unresolved. The CDR3 sequence is 14 residues long. CDR1 is LNHDA, CDR2 SQIVND, per germline (reference sequence). Trimming took 0 bases from V and 5 from J, leaving 10 bases between them. The DNA of the CDR3 is TGTGCCAGTAGTATAGATCGTGAATGGACTGAAGCTTTCTTT. This gives the protein CASSIDREWTEAFF.

V usage is TRBV10-3 and J usage is TRBJ2-1; 10 bases are a match to TRBD2. V was clipped by 11 bases and J by 7 bases; unmatched bases: 8. Germline-derived CDR1 and CDR2 are ENHRY and SYGVKD. The CDR3 is 13 amino acids. The chain's CDR3 is CASKREGLNEQFF. The CDR3, as DNA: TGTGCCTCCAAGCGGGAGGGCCTGAATGAGCAGTTCTTC.

The chain has TRBV5-4 and TRBJ2-5; 8 positions match TRBD2. The germline V gene has CDR1 SGHNT and CDR2 YYREEE (reference sequence). The CDR3 runs 15 residues. The J segment lost 5 bases and the V segment lost 2 bases, leaving 8 bases of the junction unmatched. The CDR3 loop reads CASSLGAGGRETQYF. The CDR3 coding sequence is TGTGCCAGCAGCTTAGGTGCGGGAGGAAGGGAGACCCAGTACTTC.

This clone occurred once. The chain carries TRBV28 and TRBJ2-5, with 7 bases identical to TRBD2. V was clipped by 3 bases and J by 4 bases; unmatched bases: 8. Germline CDR1 MDHEN, CDR2 SYDVKM. This CDR3 is 15 amino acids long. CDR3 amino acids: CASSFRGGGRETQYF. The DNA of the CDR3 is TGTGCCAGCAGTTTTCGAGGTGGCGGGAGAGAGACCCAGTACTTC.

A word on this clone: It is likely a read error: a sequence one base away is far more abundant. The chain employs TRBV4-2 and TRBJ2-2; the D gene is possibly TRBD1 (6 bases). In germline, CDR1 is LGHNA, CDR2 YNFKEQ. The CDR3 consists of 15 residues. The CDR3 nucleotides read TGTGCCAGCAGCGCATCAGGACAGAACACCGGGGAGCCGTTTTTT. Protein: CASSASGQNTGEPFF.

The V gene is TRBV28, the J gene TRBJ2-5, with D possibly TRBD2 on 5 matching bases. The CDR3 sequence is 13 residues long. Trimming pared 6 bases from V and 5 bases from J, leaving 13 bases between. CDR1 is MDHEN, CDR2 SYDVKM, per germline. The CDR3 spells CASSYGGSETQYF. The CDR3 bases are TGTGCCAGCAGCTACGGAGGTTCGGAGACCCAGTACTTC.

The chain has TRBV19 and TRBJ2-7, with 10 bases identical to TRBD2. This CDR3 has 15 residues. Germline CDR1 is LNHDA and CDR2 is SQIVND (reference sequence). The J segment lost 0 bases and the V segment lost 6 bases, leaving 5 bases of the junction unmatched. The CDR3 DNA reads TGTGCCAGTAGCAGGACTAGCGGCAGCTCCTACGAGCAGTACTTC. Translating gives CASSRTSGSSYEQYF.